One sample yielded the 23 T cell receptor beta chains listed below, sequenced in a study of identifying expanded T cells in peripheral blood. Produced via immunoSEQ multiplex PCR; TCRdb's table is partial and in-frame only. The sample holds about 100,000 clones, around nine tenths seen once. Sequences were obtained from blood. Every receptor here comes from a person between 18 and 69 years old in good health.

The chain is built from TRBV29-1 and TRBJ1-1, with no clear D. V lost 7 bases, J lost 1 base, and 10 bases lay in between. The CDR3 has 12 amino acids. In germline, CDR1 is SQVTM, CDR2 ANQGSEA. The DNA of the CDR3 is TGCAGCGGCGGGGTTGAGAACACTGAAGCTTTCTTT. Protein product: CSGGVENTEAFF.

This clone has a single count. The genes are TRBV5-5 and TRBJ2-5; unclear D gene. CDR3 size: 14 residues. Germline assignment: CDR1 SGHKS and CDR2 YYEKEE (reference sequence). V was clipped by 5 bases and J by 0 bases, with 11 bases between them. CDR3 sequence (DNA): TGTGCCAGCAGAGACGGTAGGGACCAAGAGACCCAGTACTTC. It specifies CASRDGRDQETQYF. Supplemented by reference TRBV5-5 and TRBJ2-5, the full variable domain reads DAGVTQSPTHLIKTRGQQVTLRCSPISGHKSVSWYQQVLGQGPQFIFQYYEKEERGRGNFPDRFSARQFPNYSSELNVNALLLGDSALYLCASRDGRDQETQYFGPGTRLLVL.

This clone occurred once. The chain employs TRBV19 and TRBJ2-3; D is possibly TRBD2 (5 bases). The CDR3 runs to 15 residues. The ends were cut back, 5 bases at V and 0 bases at J, with 12 bases in the middle. Germline V gives CDR1 LNHDA, CDR2 SQIVND (reference sequence). The CDR3 reads CASSVSGTSTDTQYF. The CDR3 nucleotides read TGTGCCAGTAGTGTGAGCGGAACTAGCACAGATACGCAGTATTTT.

The chain is built from TRBV5-6 and TRBJ2-2, with 13 bases identical to TRBD2. The V segment lost 4 bases and the J segment 7 bases; nucleotides outside the gene matches: 10. CDR3 size: 17 residues. The germline V gene has CDR1 SGHDT and CDR2 YYEEEE. CDR3 sequence (DNA): TGTGCCAGCAGCCTCGTCTCGGGACTAGCGGGATTCGGGGAGCTGTTTTTT. Protein sequence: CASSLVSGLAGFGELFF.

This chain joins TRBV9 and TRBJ2-5, with D perhaps matching TRBD1 or TRBD2 (5 bases each). Germline V gives CDR1 SGDLS, CDR2 YYNGEE. The CDR3 covers 14 residues. V gave up 0 bases and J gave up 6 bases, with 12 bases separating them. CDR3 protein: CASSVDEGKQTQYF. The CDR3 bases are TGTGCCAGCAGCGTAGATGAGGGGAAGCAGACCCAGTACTTC.

The chain recombines TRBV4-1 with TRBJ1-1; D is ambiguous. The germline V gene has CDR1 MGHRA and CDR2 YSYEKL. The ends were cut back, 4 bases at V and 0 bases at J, with 9 bases in the middle. There are 14 residues in the CDR3. CDR3 protein: CASSPEVMNTEAFF. In DNA form, the CDR3 reads TGCGCCAGCAGCCCCGAGGTCATGAACACTGAAGCTTTCTTT.

The V gene is TRBV7-9, the J gene TRBJ2-1, with D uncertain. CDR3 length equals 11 residues. V was cut by 7 bases and J by 8 bases, with 9 bases left in between. The germline V gene encodes CDR1 SEHNR and CDR2 FQNEAQ (reference sequence). The CDR3 sequence is CASIGKDEQFF. The CDR3 coding sequence is TGTGCCAGCATTGGAAAAGATGAGCAGTTCTTC.

The chain joins TRBV10-3 to TRBJ1-3; the D gene is possibly TRBD1 (6 bases). The CDR3 sequence is 17 residues long. Trimming left V 8 bases short and J 1 base short, with 21 bases between. CDR1 ENHRY and CDR2 SYGVKD come from the germline V gene. The CDR3 DNA reads as TGTGCCATCGACCGGGGGGCTTTTTTATTTTCTGGAAACACCATATATTTT. Translated, it gives CAIDRGAFLFSGNTIYF.

The J gene is TRBJ1-1, the V gene TRBV12-5; tentatively, D is TRBD1 (5 bases). This CDR3 comprises 14 residues. Germline V CDR1 and CDR2: LGHNT, FRNRAP. V lost 2 bases and J 2 bases, leaving 9 bases between the germline ends. The CDR3 DNA follows: TGTGCTAGTGGTTTGTCGTGGGGCAACACTGAAGCTTTCTTT. Its translation is CASGLSWGNTEAFF.

This clone was found a few times. This sequence joins TRBV19 and TRBJ2-5, with no clear D. Germline V gene lookup returns CDR1 LNHDA and CDR2 SQIVND (reference sequence). The CDR3 is 12 amino acids. V dropped 6 bases and J dropped 2 bases, with 7 bases sitting between them. CDR3 loop: CASSGVQETQYF. DNA of the CDR3: TGTGCCAGTAGCGGAGTTCAAGAGACCCAGTACTTC.

V gene TRBV27 combines with J gene TRBJ2-5; TRBD1 aligns across 7 bases. The J call could be wrong; TRBJ2-7 is a better fit for the DNA end. The CDR3 runs to 14 residues. CDR1 is MNHEY and CDR2 is SMNVEV in the germline V gene (reference sequence). CDR3 loop: CASSFARQGYEQYF. The DNA for the CDR3 is TGTGCCAGCAGTTTCGCTCGACAGGGCTACGAGCAGTACTTC.

This CDR3 reads CASTDMSGGAGNEQFF. CDR3 coding DNA: TGTGCCAGTACCGACATGAGCGGGGGGGCAGGGAATGAGCAGTTCTTC. The chain is built from TRBV18 and TRBJ2-1, with 10 nucleotides matching TRBD2. Per germline, CDR1 KGHSH and CDR2 LQKENI. J was trimmed by 7 bases and V by 9 bases; bases with no gene match: 15. This CDR3 contains 16 residues.

The chain employs TRBV19 and TRBJ2-1, with 7 bases that match TRBD2. Germline V lookup: CDR1 LNHDA, CDR2 SQIVND (reference sequence). The CDR3 sequence is 13 residues long. The V and J ends lost 5 bases and 10 bases, in that order; junction bases with no gene match: 8. CDR3 nucleotide sequence: TGTGCCAGTAGTCTTCTCCGGGAGGACGAGCAGTTCTTC. Its translation: CASSLLREDEQFF.

This sequence joins TRBV4-3 and TRBJ2-7; possibly TRBD1 for D (5 bases). Germline CDR1 reads LGHNA; CDR2 reads YSLEER. Trimming removed 1 base from V and 7 bases from J, with 14 bases in between. The CDR3 is 14 residues long. CDR3 amino acids: CASSQGSGAREQYF. DNA of the CDR3: TGCGCCAGCAGCCAAGGGAGTGGGGCTCGGGAGCAGTACTTC.

The V gene is TRBV27, the J gene TRBJ1-1; D is uncertain. Germline V gene lookup returns CDR1 MNHEY and CDR2 SMNVEV (reference sequence). With 0 bases removed from V and 0 bases from J, the gap between germline ends came to 8 bases. This CDR3 spans 15 amino acids. CDR3 bases: TGTGCCAGCAGTTTATCGGCAGGCGTGAACACTGAAGCTTTCTTT. This sequence encodes CASSLSAGVNTEAFF.

The chain uses TRBV4-2 and TRBJ2-1; D possibly corresponds to TRBD2 (6 bases). Germline V CDR1 and CDR2: LGHNA, YNFKEQ. The CDR3 runs 18 residues. V lost 1 base, J lost 11 bases, and 27 bases lay in between. CDR3 DNA sequence: TGTGCCAGCAGCCAAGGTCCAGGGCGGGAAGCTACACAAATCAAGCAGTTCTTC. This translates into CASSQGPGREATQIKQFF.

This chain uses TRBV14 with TRBJ2-5; TRBD1 agrees at 7 bases. J was trimmed by 4 bases and V by 4 bases; bases with no gene match: 12. This CDR3 comprises 16 residues. Germline lookup yields CDR1 SGHDN and CDR2 FVKESK. The CDR3 DNA sequence: TGTGCCAGCAGCCCGAGGGACAGCCCGAATCGAGAGACCCAGTACTTC. It codes for CASSPRDSPNRETQYF. Complete variable domain (other parts from reference TRBV14 and TRBJ2-5): EAGVTQFPSHSVIEKGQTVTLRCDPISGHDNLYWYRRVMGKEIKFLLHFVKESKQDESGMPNNRFLAERTGGTYSTLKVQPAELEDSGVYFCASSPRDSPNRETQYFGPGTRLLVL.

The genes are TRBV30 and TRBJ2-1; weak D call: TRBD1 (5 bases). Germline V gene sequence: CDR1 GTSNPN, CDR2 SVGIG (reference sequence). The length of the CDR3 is 15 residues. Between the trimmed V and J ends, which lost 2 bases and 2 bases, there was a span of 13 bases. In nucleotides, the CDR3 is TGTGCCTGGAGTAAGAAGGGGATCGCCTACAATGAGCAGTTCTTC. This gives the protein CAWSKKGIAYNEQFF.

The V gene is TRBV10-3, the J gene TRBJ2-1; 10 bases line up with TRBD2. The CDR3 spans 15 residues. CDR1 is ENHRY, CDR2 SYGVKD, per germline. Trimming at V came to 4 bases and at J to 1 base, leaving 1 base not matched to a gene. This chain's CDR3 is CAISGTSGSYNEQFF. CDR3 nucleotide sequence: TGTGCCATCAGTGGGACTAGCGGTTCCTACAATGAGCAGTTCTTC.

This CDR3 reads CASSAEVQRKVSQPQHF. Here the CDR3 DNA reads TGTGCCAGCAGCGCAGAAGTACAGAGAAAAGTTAGTCAGCCCCAGCATTTT. The rearrangement joins TRBV21-1 to TRBJ1-5; the table's D call TRBD1 went unverified against the DNA. TRBV21-1 counts as a pseudogene. The CDR3 is made up of 17 amino acids.

V usage is TRBV5-1 and J usage is TRBJ1-4, with unresolved D. V dropped 4 bases and J dropped 10 bases, with 17 bases sitting between them. From germline, CDR1 is SGHRS and CDR2 YFSETQ. The CDR3 consists of 14 residues. For the CDR3, the DNA is TGCGCCAGCAGCCCCGAGCGGGTTTGGGGAAAACTGTTTTTT. Protein product: CASSPERVWGKLFF.

The chain has TRBV11-3 and TRBJ1-4; the D gene is possibly TRBD1 (5 bases). Germline CDR1 reads SGHNT; CDR2 reads YENEEA. The CDR3 is 15 amino acids. With 6 bases removed from V and 7 bases from J, the gap between germline ends came to 18 bases. The CDR3 reads CASSPRGRDSEKLFF. Written as DNA, the CDR3 is TGTGCCAGCAGTCCGAGGGGTCGGGATAGTGAAAAACTGTTTTTT.

On this clone itself: One end of the junction is discordant with germline, which a read error may explain. The rearrangement uses TRBV11-2 and TRBJ2-1, with no clear D. The CDR3 runs 14 residues. The germline V gene encodes CDR1 SGHAT and CDR2 FQNNGV. The CDR3 loop is CAGSLGWGYNEQFF. The CDR3 DNA reads TGTGCCGGCAGCTTAGGGTGGGGCTACAATGAGCAGTTCTTC.